This entry lists 22 T cell receptor beta chains sequenced from one sample in a study of follicular helper T cells after annual influenza vaccination. Time point indicated: 2015-2016 season, 7 days after influenza vaccination. Method: immunoSEQ multiplex PCR; TCRdb's copy keeps in-frame clones and lacks some. Of some 6,700 clones listed, 80% to 85% are singletons. The sample was CXCR5- memory CD4+ T cells sorted from blood, taken 7 days after influenza vaccination. The receptors here all came from an adult who received the influenza vaccine.

This rearrangement joins TRBV5-1 to TRBJ2-1; D is unclear. CDR1 and CDR2 (germline): SGHRS, YFSETQ. V was trimmed by 0 bases and J by 9 bases, leaving 4 bases between them. This CDR3 contains 11 residues. The CDR3 region is CASSLGSEQFF. The CDR3 DNA is TGCGCCAGCAGCTTGGGCTCTGAGCAGTTCTTC.

The J gene is TRBJ2-1, the V gene TRBV5-1; 9 nucleotides match TRBD2. V lost 6 bases to trimming and J lost 4 bases; unmatched junction nucleotides: 5. Per germline, CDR1 SGHRS and CDR2 YFSETQ. The CDR3 totals 14 residues. CDR3 in amino acids: CASTPTSGYNEQFF. In nucleotides, the CDR3 is TGCGCCAGCACTCCGACTAGCGGTTACAATGAGCAGTTCTTC.

The rearrangement joins TRBV14 to TRBJ2-2; no clear D. The germline gives CDR1 SGHDN, CDR2 FVKESK. V was pared by 5 bases and J by 7 bases, with 8 bases between. The CDR3 sequence is 12 residues long. In nucleotides, the CDR3 is TGTGCCAGCAGCTGGAGCCTCGGGGAGCTGTTTTTT. Translated: CASSWSLGELFF.

CDR3 in DNA: TGTGCCAGCAGCCCAAGAACAGCCCTGAACACTGAAGCTTTCTTT. As protein: CASSPRTALNTEAFF. The rearrangement joins TRBV7-8 to TRBJ1-1; D not resolved. Germline CDR1 and CDR2: SGHVS and FQNEAQ. V was shortened by 5 bases and J by 0 bases, with 13 bases between the two germline ends. This CDR3 spans 15 amino acids.

This chain's CDR3 is CASRSYTGTYEQYF. The CDR3 DNA is TGTGCCAGCAGATCCTACACAGGGACCTACGAGCAGTACTTC. This rearrangement joins TRBV28 to TRBJ2-7, with a possible D match to TRBD1 (6 bases). V dropped 6 bases and J dropped 2 bases, with 14 bases sitting between them. The germline CDR1 and CDR2 sequences are MDHEN and SYDVKM. The CDR3 is 14 residues long.

The chain combines TRBV28 with TRBJ2-5; 8 bases agree with TRBD2. The CDR3 contains 13 residues. Germline V lookup: CDR1 MDHEN, CDR2 SYDVKM. With V trimmed by 6 bases and J by 7 bases, 7 bases remained unmatched. In DNA form, the CDR3 reads TGTGCCAGCAGGAACTTACGGGAGGGGACCCAGTACTTC. Translated, it gives CASRNLREGTQYF.

The rearrangement uses TRBV12-5 and TRBJ1-2; D remains ambiguous. CDR3 length: 15 residues. The germline V and J ends were trimmed by 6 bases and 4 bases, with 18 bases remaining between them. Germline V lookup: CDR1 LGHNT, CDR2 FRNRAP. The CDR3 sequence: CASGWTPRRSYGYTF. The DNA for the CDR3 is TGTGCTAGTGGCTGGACCCCGCGGCGAAGCTATGGCTACACCTTC.

The V gene is TRBV19, the J gene TRBJ2-2, with 9 bases lining up with TRBD1. CDR1 is LNHDA, CDR2 SQIVND, per germline (reference sequence). The CDR3 length is 16 residues. V gave up 5 bases and J gave up 5 bases; unmatched junction bases: 9. The CDR3 here is CASSFRQGGRTGELFF. The CDR3 DNA reads TGTGCCAGTAGTTTTAGACAGGGGGGTCGAACCGGGGAGCTGTTTTTT.

This sequence joins TRBV7-2 and TRBJ2-1; possible D gene TRBD2, 5 bases. This CDR3 comprises 15 residues. Trimming took 7 bases from V and 0 from J, leaving 13 bases between them. Per the germline V gene, CDR1 is SGHTA and CDR2 is FQGNSA. The CDR3 loop is CASTRWGDSYNEQFF. The CDR3, as DNA: TGTGCCAGCACCCGGTGGGGAGACTCCTACAATGAGCAGTTCTTC.

A remark on this clone: Since the CDR3 does not end with the conserved phenylalanine or tryptophan, this likely comes from a read error. The DNA is left out, because the CDR3 cannot be placed on it with certainty; the CDR3 is given as TCRdb lists it. CDR3 in amino acids: CASSLSTVA. The genes are TRBV27 and TRBJ2-7. The CDR3 is 9 amino acids in total, end residues counted. Germline CDR1 reads MNHEY; CDR2 reads SMNVEV (reference sequence).

This chain joins TRBV7-2 and TRBJ1-1, with TRBD1 matching 7 bases. CDR3 length: 17 amino acids. The V and J ends lost 1 base and 1 base, in that order; junction bases with no gene match: 9. Germline lookup yields CDR1 SGHTA and CDR2 FQGNSA. This CDR3 is CASSLVSTGEWNTEAFF. DNA for the CDR3: TGTGCCAGCAGCTTAGTAAGTACAGGGGAATGGAACACTGAAGCTTTCTTT.

The V and J genes are TRBV11-3 and TRBJ1-1; no definite D call. Germline loops: CDR1 SGHNT, CDR2 YENEEA. Between the trimmed V and J ends, which lost 3 bases and 1 base, there was a span of 6 bases. The CDR3 spans 13 residues. CDR3 loop: CASSLKPNTEAFF. The CDR3 bases are TGTGCCAGCAGCTTGAAACCGAACACTGAAGCTTTCTTT.

The V call is TRBV11-1, the J call TRBJ1-2, with TRBD1 as a possible D gene (5 bases). The CDR3 extends over 14 amino acids. Germline values: CDR1 SGHAT, CDR2 FQDESV (reference sequence). The V gene lost 4 bases and the J gene lost 2 bases, with 11 bases spanning the gap. The CDR3 loop is CASSSDITNYGYTF. CDR3 in DNA: TGTGCCAGCAGCTCGGACATAACCAACTATGGCTACACCTTC.

The chain couples TRBV11-2 to TRBJ1-3; D unresolved. The ends were cut back, 3 bases at V and 1 base at J, with 7 bases in the middle. This CDR3 spans 14 amino acids. The germline V gene encodes CDR1 SGHAT and CDR2 FQNNGV. This CDR3 is CASSFTGSGNTIYF. The CDR3 DNA reads as TGTGCCAGCAGCTTTACGGGGTCTGGAAACACCATATATTTT.

This chain joins TRBV30 and TRBJ2-5; either TRBD1 or TRBD2 may fit D (5 bases each). Germline CDR1 is GTSNPN and CDR2 is SVGIG (reference sequence). Trimming removed 0 bases at V and 5 bases at J, with 10 bases between. This CDR3 has 13 residues. The CDR3 here is CAWSVLGVETQYF. DNA of the CDR3: TGTGCCTGGAGTGTACTAGGGGTTGAGACCCAGTACTTC.

This chain links TRBV20-1 with TRBJ2-3; D is uncertain. Germline assignment: CDR1 DFQATT and CDR2 SNEGSKA (reference sequence). V lost 7 bases and J lost 4, with 9 bases in between. The CDR3 length is 11 residues. The CDR3 region has the DNA TGCAGTGGAACTCGCGCAGATACGCAGTATTTT. Translation gives CSGTRADTQYF.

The chain is built from TRBV18 and TRBJ2-1; D is unclear. In germline, CDR1 is KGHSH, CDR2 LQKENI. Trimming took 2 bases from V and 13 from J, leaving 9 bases between them. CDR3 length: 11 residues. The DNA of the CDR3 is TGTGCCAGCTCACCAACGACACTCCAGTTCTTC. Translation: CASSPTTLQFF.

This chain joins TRBV19 and TRBJ2-7, with D uncertain. The CDR3 spans 14 residues. Germline CDR1 reads LNHDA; CDR2 reads SQIVND (reference sequence). V was shortened by 4 bases and J by 5 bases, with 15 bases between the two germline ends. CDR3 residues: CASSKGTPGHEQYF. CDR3 DNA sequence: TGTGCCAGTAGTAAGGGCACCCCAGGACACGAGCAGTACTTC.

The chain uses TRBV6-4 and TRBJ1-1; 8 bases are a match to TRBD1. Trimming took 2 bases from V and 0 from J; bases not matched to a gene: 17. The CDR3 length is 20 residues. Germline V gene sequence: CDR1 MRHNA, CDR2 SNTAGT. The CDR3 is CASSDRTWKPGTGMNTEAFF. CDR3 bases: TGTGCCAGCAGTGACCGGACTTGGAAGCCCGGGACAGGTATGAACACTGAAGCTTTCTTT.

The chain recombines TRBV19 with TRBJ1-6, with D possibly being TRBD1 (5 bases). Germline V gene sequence: CDR1 LNHDA, CDR2 SQIVND (reference sequence). The CDR3 covers 16 residues. Trimming took 7 bases from V and 2 from J, leaving 15 bases between them. The CDR3 here is CASTTSGGTYNSPLHF. The DNA for the CDR3 is TGTGCCAGTACCACCTCGGGGGGAACCTATAATTCACCCCTCCACTTT.

The chain combines TRBV5-5 with TRBJ2-2; 7 bases agree with TRBD1. The V gene end was trimmed by 1 base and the J gene end by 1 base; junction bases not matched to a gene: 7. This CDR3 comprises 17 residues. Germline CDR1 and CDR2: SGHKS and YYEKEE (reference sequence). CDR3 sequence reads: CASSLRGPTMNTGELFF. As DNA, the CDR3 is TGTGCCAGCAGCTTGAGGGGGCCAACGATGAACACCGGGGAGCTGTTTTTT.

The J gene is TRBJ2-1, the V gene TRBV12-5; unclear D gene. CDR3 length: 16 residues. In germline, CDR1 is LGHNT, CDR2 FRNRAP. Trimming cost V 0 bases and J 1 base, with 10 bases left between them. The CDR3 region is CASGLVLAGSYNEQFF. The CDR3 DNA sequence: TGTGCTAGTGGTTTGGTACTTGCCGGATCCTACAATGAGCAGTTCTTC.